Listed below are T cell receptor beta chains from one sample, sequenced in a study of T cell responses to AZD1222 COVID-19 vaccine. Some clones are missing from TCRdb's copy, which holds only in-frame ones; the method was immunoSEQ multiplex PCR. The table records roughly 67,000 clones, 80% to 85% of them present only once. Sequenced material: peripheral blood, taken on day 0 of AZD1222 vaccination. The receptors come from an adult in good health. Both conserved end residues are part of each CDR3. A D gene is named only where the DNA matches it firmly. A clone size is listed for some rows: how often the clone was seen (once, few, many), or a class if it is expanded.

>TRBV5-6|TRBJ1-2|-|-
TGTGCCAGCAGCTTGGGAGCGGGGCAGGGCTACTATGGCTACACCTTC
CASSLGAGQGYYGYTF
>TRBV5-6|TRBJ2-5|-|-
TGTGCCAGCAGCTTGGATGAGACCCAGTACTTC
CASSLDETQYF
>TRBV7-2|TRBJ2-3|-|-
TGTGCCAGCAGCCCATACACAGATACGCAGTATTTT
CASSPYTDTQYF
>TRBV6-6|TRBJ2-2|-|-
TGTGCCAGCAGTTACGAGGAGGCGACCGGGGAGCTGTTTTTT
CASSYEEATGELFF
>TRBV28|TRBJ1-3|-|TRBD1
TGTGCCAGCAGCCCTCTCTTCCCGGACAGGGGCACTGGAAACACCATATATTTT
CASSPLFPDRGTGNTIYF
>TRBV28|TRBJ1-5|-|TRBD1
TGTGCCAGCAGTCCTCGGACAGGGGCCCAGCCCCAGCATTTT
CASSPRTGAQPQHF
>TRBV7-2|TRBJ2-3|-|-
TGTGCCAGCAGCTTAAGTCGGGGAGGAGATACGCAGTATTTT
CASSLSRGGDTQYF
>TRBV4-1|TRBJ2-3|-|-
TGCGCCAGCAGCCTTCGTTCAGGAGATTGGGGCACAGATACGCAGTATTTT
CASSLRSGDWGTDTQYF
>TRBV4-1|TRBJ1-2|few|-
TGCGCCAGCAGCCAATTTCCTTTGCAGGGAGTAAGAGGTTCCTATGGCTACACCTTC
CASSQFPLQGVRGSYGYTF
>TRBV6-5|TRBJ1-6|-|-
TGTGCCAGCAGTAACCCGAATTCACCCCTCCACTTT
CASSNPNSPLHF
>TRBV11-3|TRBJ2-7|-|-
TGTGCCAGCAGCCGAGGTGGTGGGGACGAGCAGTACTTC
CASSRGGGDEQYF
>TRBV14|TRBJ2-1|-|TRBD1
TGTGCCAGCAGCCAAGATAGGGGGCTGGGCTCCTACAATGAGCAGTTCTTC
CASSQDRGLGSYNEQFF
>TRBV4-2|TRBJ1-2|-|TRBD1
TGTGCCAGCAGCCAAGATGGGACAGGGATTTCTGGCTACACCTTC
CASSQDGTGISGYTF
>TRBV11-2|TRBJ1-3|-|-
TGTGCCAGCAGCAATAGACGAACTGGAAACACCATATATTTT
CASSNRRTGNTIYF
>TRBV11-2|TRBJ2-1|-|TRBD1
TGTGCCAGCAGCCCGTCCGACAGGGGATCCTACAATGAGCAGTTCTTC
CASSPSDRGSYNEQFF
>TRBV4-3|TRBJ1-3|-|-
TGCGCCAGCAGCCGCCACATTAGGGGGACTAACGGAAACACCATATATTTT
CASSRHIRGTNGNTIYF
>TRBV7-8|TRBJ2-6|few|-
TGTGCCAGCAGCTTATGGCCAGGCGTCATGGACGTCCTGACTTTC
CASSLWPGVMDVLTF
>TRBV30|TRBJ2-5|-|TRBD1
TGTGCCTGGAGTCGGGGACAGCACCAAGAGACCCAGTACTTC
CAWSRGQHQETQYF